One and the same sample provided the 11 T cell receptor beta chains below, sequenced in a study of glioma-infiltrating T cells (dated by TCRdb to about 2016). The instrument was an Illumina MiSeq. The iRepertoire nested amplicon-rescue multiplex PCR (arm-PCR) platform was used to amplify TCR alpha and beta CDR3 regions from RNA. TCRdb passed the public sequencing reads through fastp at Q25 and MiXCR, retaining productive beta sequences. When rows share a CDR3 protein, they turn into one entry using the most common DNA and genes. Recorded for this sample are roughly 120,000 distinct CDR3 sequences; about 23% of them occurred a single time. The ten largest clonotypes hold 12% to 15% of the sample. Sequences were obtained from glioma tissue, nonneoplastic brain tissue, or PBMCs (not recorded which). The receptors were sampled from a human donor with low-grade glioma or glioblastoma, undergoing nonglioma brain surgery, or in good health (not recorded which).

This clonotype was seen repeatedly, ten times or more. V gene TRBV7-3 combines with J gene TRBJ2-3, with D tentatively TRBD1 (6 bases). Germline loops: CDR1 SGHTA, CDR2 FQGTGA. V was clipped by 5 bases and J by 0 bases, with 18 bases between them. This CDR3 is 17 amino acids long. In DNA form, the CDR3 reads TGTGCCAGCAGCACGGCAGGGACACCCTTTAGCACAGATACGCAGTATTTT. This translates into CASSTAGTPFSTDTQYF.

This clonotype is medium-sized (0.01 to 0.1%). The chain recombines TRBV20-1 with TRBJ1-1; unclear D gene. Per the germline V gene, CDR1 is DFQATT and CDR2 is SNEGSKA (reference sequence). This CDR3 comprises 15 residues. Between the trimmed V and J ends, which lost 0 bases and 1 base, there was a span of 12 bases. Here the CDR3 reads CSARDFRESNTEAFF. CDR3 bases: TGCAGTGCTAGAGATTTTCGGGAATCGAACACTGAAGCTTTCTTT.

The CDR3, as DNA: TGCAGCGTTGAAATGTTAGATGGGGAGACCCAGTACTTC. Amino acid sequence: CSVEMLDGETQYF. The chain carries TRBV29-1 and TRBJ2-5; D is unclear. The CDR3 totals 13 residues. Germline assignment: CDR1 SQVTM and CDR2 ANQGSEA. The V gene lost 2 bases and the J gene lost 5 bases, with 12 bases spanning the gap.

There are a few counts of this clonotype. The V gene is TRBV19, the J gene TRBJ2-1; D may be TRBD1 (5 bases). Trimming took off 3 bases at V and 4 bases at J, with 16 bases between the two ends. Germline-derived CDR1 and CDR2 are LNHDA and SQIVND (reference sequence). The CDR3 covers 16 residues. CDR3 loop: CASSMKRQGRYNEQFF. Written as DNA, the CDR3 is TGTGCCAGTAGTATGAAAAGGCAGGGTCGATACAATGAGCAGTTCTTC. The full variable domain, in which reference TRBV19 and TRBJ2-1 provide the parts outside the CDR3, is DGGITQSPKYLFRKEGQNVTLSCEQNLNHDAMYWYRQDPGQGLRLIYYSQIVNDFQKGDIAEGYSVSREKKESFPLTVTSAQKNPTAFYLCASSMKRQGRYNEQFFGPGTRLTVL.

This clonotype was observed a single time. Just one base apart from a much larger clone, this may be a read error. V gene TRBV6-2 or TRBV6-3 combines with J gene TRBJ2-7; possibly TRBD1 for D (5 bases). Germline V lookup: CDR1 MNHEY, CDR2 SVGEGT. The CDR3 spans 14 residues. The CDR3 region has the DNA TGTGCCAGCACCCCCCAGGGTGAGGCCTACGGGCAGTACTTC. It codes for CASTPQGEAYGQYF.

This clonotype was observed many times. The gene calls are TRBV7-2 and TRBJ2-3, with D tentatively TRBD2 (5 bases). This CDR3 spans 15 amino acids. V was trimmed by 2 bases and J by 4 bases, leaving 13 bases between them. Per the germline V gene, CDR1 is SGHTA and CDR2 is FQGNSA. CDR3 region: CASSLYGSGSDTQYF. The CDR3 DNA reads as TGTGCCAGCAGCTTATATGGGTCGGGATCAGATACGCAGTATTTT.

In its sample, this clonotype was seen many times. The chain has TRBV4-2 and TRBJ1-1; D is unresolved. CDR1 LGHNA and CDR2 YNFKEQ come from the germline V gene. The germline V and J ends were trimmed by 0 bases and 3 bases, with 11 bases remaining between them. The CDR3 is made up of 15 amino acids. The CDR3 reads CASSQDPGFDTEAFF. The CDR3 bases are TGTGCCAGCAGCCAAGATCCGGGTTTCGACACTGAAGCTTTCTTT.

In its sample, this clonotype was seen many times. This CDR3 reads CSARSLPGRGTEAFF. CDR3 coding DNA: TGCAGTGCTAGATCTCTTCCAGGGAGGGGGACTGAAGCTTTCTTT. This chain links TRBV20-1 with TRBJ1-1; possibly TRBD1 for D (6 bases). The V end lost 2 bases, the J end lost 5 bases, and 18 bases lay between the germline ends. This CDR3 comprises 15 residues. From germline, CDR1 is DFQATT and CDR2 SNEGSKA (reference sequence).

The table lists this clonotype with many counts. The V and J genes are TRBV28 and TRBJ1-2; possible D gene TRBD1, 5 bases. V was pared by 7 bases and J by 1 base, with 13 bases between. The V gene's germline CDR1 is MDHEN and CDR2 SYDVKM. The CDR3 totals 14 residues. In nucleotides, the CDR3 is TGTGCCAGCAACTACCGGGGGGTTAACTATGGCTACACCTTC. Translated, it gives CASNYRGVNYGYTF.

This rearrangement joins TRBV7-8 to TRBJ1-1; D remains ambiguous. The germline CDR1 and CDR2 sequences are SGHVS and FQNEAQ. The CDR3 has 14 residues. Trimming shortened V by 4 bases and J by 6 bases, and 15 bases separated the two germline ends. CDR3 DNA sequence: TGTGCCAGCAGCTCCCCCGCGGTTGCAGCTGAAGCTTTCTTT. It yields the protein CASSSPAVAAEAFF.

In this sample, this clonotype turned up many times. The V gene is TRBV12-3 or TRBV12-4, the J gene TRBJ2-7; TRBD1 might be the D (6 bases). The V end was cut by 5 bases, the J end by 2 bases, with 16 bases between. CDR3 length: 15 amino acids. The CDR3 nucleotides read TGTGCCAGCAGTCCAACACAGGGTACCCCCTACGAGCAGTACTTC. This sequence encodes CASSPTQGTPYEQYF.